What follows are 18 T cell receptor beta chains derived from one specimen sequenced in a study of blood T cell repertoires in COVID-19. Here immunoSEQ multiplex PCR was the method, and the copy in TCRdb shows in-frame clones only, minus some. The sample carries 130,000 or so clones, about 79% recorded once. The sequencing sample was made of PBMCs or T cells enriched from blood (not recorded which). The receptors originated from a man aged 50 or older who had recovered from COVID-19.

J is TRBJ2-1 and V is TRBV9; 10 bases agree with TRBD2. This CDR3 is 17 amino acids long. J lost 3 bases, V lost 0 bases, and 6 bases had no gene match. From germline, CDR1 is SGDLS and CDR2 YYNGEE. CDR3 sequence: CASSVDPSGGVYNEQFF. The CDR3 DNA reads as TGTGCCAGCAGCGTAGACCCCAGCGGGGGGGTCTACAATGAGCAGTTCTTC.

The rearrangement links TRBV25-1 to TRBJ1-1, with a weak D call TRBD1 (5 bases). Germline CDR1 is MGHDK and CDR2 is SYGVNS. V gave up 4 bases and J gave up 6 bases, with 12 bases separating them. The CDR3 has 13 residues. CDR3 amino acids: CASSGPGSAEAFF. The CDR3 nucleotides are TGTGCCAGCAGTGGACCAGGGTCTGCTGAAGCTTTCTTT.

The CDR3 here is CAIRQDNSPLHF. The CDR3 nucleotides are TGTGCCATCAGACAGGATAATTCACCCCTCCACTTT. The chain joins TRBV10-3 to TRBJ1-6; TRBD1 is a possible D gene (5 bases). The CDR3 consists of 12 residues. Germline assignment: CDR1 ENHRY and CDR2 SYGVKD. V gave up 6 bases and J gave up 5 bases, with 5 bases separating them.

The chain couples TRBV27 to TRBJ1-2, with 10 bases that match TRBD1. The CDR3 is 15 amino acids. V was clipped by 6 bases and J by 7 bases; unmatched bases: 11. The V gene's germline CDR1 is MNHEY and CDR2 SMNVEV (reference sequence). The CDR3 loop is CASSPKGQGFLGYTF. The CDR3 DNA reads TGTGCCAGCAGCCCAAAGGGACAGGGGTTCCTTGGCTACACCTTC.

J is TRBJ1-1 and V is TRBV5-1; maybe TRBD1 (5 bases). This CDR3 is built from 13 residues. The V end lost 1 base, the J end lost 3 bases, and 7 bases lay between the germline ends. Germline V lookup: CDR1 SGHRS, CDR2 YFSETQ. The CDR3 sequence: CASSLSRDTEAFF. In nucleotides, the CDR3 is TGCGCCAGCAGCTTGAGCAGGGACACTGAAGCTTTCTTT.

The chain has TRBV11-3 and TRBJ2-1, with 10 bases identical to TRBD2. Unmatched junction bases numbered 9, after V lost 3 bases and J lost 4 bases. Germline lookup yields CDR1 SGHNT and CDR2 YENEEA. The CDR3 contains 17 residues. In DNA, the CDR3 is TGTGCCAGCAGCTTTAGTTCCCAGCGGGGGGGGTACAATGAGCAGTTCTTC. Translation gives CASSFSSQRGGYNEQFF.

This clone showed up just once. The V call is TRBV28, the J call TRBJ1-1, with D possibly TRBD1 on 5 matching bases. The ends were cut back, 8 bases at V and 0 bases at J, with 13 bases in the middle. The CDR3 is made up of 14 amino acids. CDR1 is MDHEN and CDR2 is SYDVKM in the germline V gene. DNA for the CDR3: TGTGCCAGCCTCCCCGCGGGGGTGAACACTGAAGCTTTCTTT. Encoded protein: CASLPAGVNTEAFF.

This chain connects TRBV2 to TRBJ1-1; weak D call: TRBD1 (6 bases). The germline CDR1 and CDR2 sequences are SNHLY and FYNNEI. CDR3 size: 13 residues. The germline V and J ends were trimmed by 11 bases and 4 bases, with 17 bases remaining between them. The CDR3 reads CARARQGRTEAFF. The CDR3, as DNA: TGTGCCCGAGCACGGCAGGGGCGCACTGAAGCTTTCTTT. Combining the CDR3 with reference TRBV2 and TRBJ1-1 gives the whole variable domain EPEVTQTPSHQVTQMGQEVILRCVPISNHLYFYWYRQILGQKVEFLVSFYNNEISEKSEIFDDQFSVERPDGSNFTLKIRSTKLEDSAMYFCARARQGRTEAFFGQGTRLTVV.

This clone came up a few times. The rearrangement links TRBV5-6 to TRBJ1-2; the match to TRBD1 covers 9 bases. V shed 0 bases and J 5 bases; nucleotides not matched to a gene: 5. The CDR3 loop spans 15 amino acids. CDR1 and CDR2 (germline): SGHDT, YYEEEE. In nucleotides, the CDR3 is TGTGCCAGCAGCTTGGGGGACAGGGAGGGGTATGGCTACACCTTC. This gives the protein CASSLGDREGYGYTF.

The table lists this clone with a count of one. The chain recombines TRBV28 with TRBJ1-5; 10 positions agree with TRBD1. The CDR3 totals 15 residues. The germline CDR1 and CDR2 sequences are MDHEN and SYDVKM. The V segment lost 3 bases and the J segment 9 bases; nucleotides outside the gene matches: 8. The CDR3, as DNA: TGTGCCAGCAGTTTGATGGGACAGGGGAGGTCGCCCCAGCATTTT. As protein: CASSLMGQGRSPQHF.

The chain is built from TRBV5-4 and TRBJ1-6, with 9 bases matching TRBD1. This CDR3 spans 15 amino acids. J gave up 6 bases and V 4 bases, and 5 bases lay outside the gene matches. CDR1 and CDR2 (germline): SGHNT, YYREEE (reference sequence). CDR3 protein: CASSHRTGVNSPLHF. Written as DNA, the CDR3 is TGTGCCAGCAGCCACAGGACAGGGGTTAATTCACCCCTCCACTTT.

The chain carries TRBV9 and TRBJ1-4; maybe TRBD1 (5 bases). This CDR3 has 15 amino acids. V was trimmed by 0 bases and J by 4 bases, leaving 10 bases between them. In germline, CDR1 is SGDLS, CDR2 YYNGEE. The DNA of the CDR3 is TGTGCCAGCAGCGTAGGGGGACTAGGTAATGAAAAACTGTTTTTT. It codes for CASSVGGLGNEKLFF. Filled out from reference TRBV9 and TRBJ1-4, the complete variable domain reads DSGVTQTPKHLITATGQRVTLRCSPRSGDLSVYWYQQSLDQGLQFLIQYYNGEERAKGNILERFSAQQFPDLHSELNLSSLELGDSALYFCASSVGGLGNEKLFFGSGTQLSVL.

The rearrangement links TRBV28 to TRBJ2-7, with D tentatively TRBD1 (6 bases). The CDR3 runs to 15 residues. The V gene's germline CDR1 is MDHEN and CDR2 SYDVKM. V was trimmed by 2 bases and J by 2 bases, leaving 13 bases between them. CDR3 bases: TGTGCCAGCAGTTTAGGGGGCCGTGCGGCCTACGAGCAGTACTTC. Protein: CASSLGGRAAYEQYF. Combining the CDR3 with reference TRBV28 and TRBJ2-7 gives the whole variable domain DVKVTQSSRYLVKRTGEKVFLECVQDMDHENMFWYRQDPGLGLRLIYFSYDVKMKEKGDIPEGYSVSREKKERFSLILESASTNQTSMYLCASSLGGRAAYEQYFGPGTRLTVT.

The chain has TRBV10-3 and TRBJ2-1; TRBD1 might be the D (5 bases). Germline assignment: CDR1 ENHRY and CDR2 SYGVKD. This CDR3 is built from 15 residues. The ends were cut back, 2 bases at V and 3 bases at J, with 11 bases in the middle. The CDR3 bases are TGTGCCATCAGTGAGAAGGGGTTAGGCTACAATGAGCAGTTCTTC. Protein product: CAISEKGLGYNEQFF.

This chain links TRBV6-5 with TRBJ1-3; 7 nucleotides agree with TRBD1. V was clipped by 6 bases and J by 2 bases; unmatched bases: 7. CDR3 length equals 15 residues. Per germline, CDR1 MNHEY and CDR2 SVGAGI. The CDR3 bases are TGTGCCAGCAGGGCCCCAGGGGGTGCTGGAAACACCATATATTTT. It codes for CASRAPGGAGNTIYF.

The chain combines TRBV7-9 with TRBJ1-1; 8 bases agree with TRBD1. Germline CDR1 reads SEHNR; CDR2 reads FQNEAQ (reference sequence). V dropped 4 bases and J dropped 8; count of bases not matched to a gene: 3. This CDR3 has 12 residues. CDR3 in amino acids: CASSYGDREAFF. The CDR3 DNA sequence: TGTGCCAGCAGCTATGGGGACAGGGAAGCTTTCTTT.

This CDR3 is CASRHGGVHQPQHF. CDR3 sequence (DNA): TGTGCCAGCCGCCACGGAGGGGTCCATCAGCCCCAGCATTTT. V is TRBV7-2 and J is TRBJ1-5; possibly TRBD1 for D (5 bases). From germline, CDR1 is SGHTA and CDR2 FQGNSA. This CDR3 region has 14 residues. Trimming pared 8 bases from V and 5 bases from J, leaving 16 bases between. Together with reference TRBV7-2 and TRBJ1-5, the CDR3 gives the full variable domain: GAGVSQSPSNKVTEKGKDVELRCDPISGHTALYWYRQSLGQGLEFLIYFQGNSAPDKSGLPSDRFSAERTGGSVSTLTIQRTQQEDSAVYLCASRHGGVHQPQHFGDGTRLSIL.

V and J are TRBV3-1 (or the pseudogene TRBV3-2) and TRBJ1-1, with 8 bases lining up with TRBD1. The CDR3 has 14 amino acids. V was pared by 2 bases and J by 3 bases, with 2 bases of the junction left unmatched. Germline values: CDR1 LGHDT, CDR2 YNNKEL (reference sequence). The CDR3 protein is CASSQQGADTEAFF. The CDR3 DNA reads TGTGCCAGCAGCCAACAGGGGGCGGACACTGAAGCTTTCTTT.